This paragraph covers one T cell receptor beta chain sequence. Antigen unknown. This specimen belongs to a study of OX40 agonist ivuxolimab in advanced cancers. Study overall: Patients' therapy was ivuxolimab, an antibody that acts as an agonist of OX40 (CD134). Whole-study findings and limits: Some of the nonresponding patients also showed low levels of normalized T-cell clonal expansion.

This table comes from immunoSEQ multiplex PCR, and its TCRdb copy is limited to in-frame clones, with some not included. The sample consists of about 76,000 clones, approximately 85% of them appearing once. With baseline, cycle 4 day 1, and cycle 7 day 1 as timepoints, blood was sampled. Trimming at V came to 1 base and at J to 4 bases, leaving 4 bases not matched to a gene. Per germline, CDR1 GTSNPN and CDR2 SVGIG (reference sequence). This CDR3 has 14 residues. This sample comprised CD4+ or CD8+ T cells sorted from blood, obtained in a trial of the OX40 agonist ivuxolimab. The chain joins TRBV30 to TRBJ2-5; TRBD2 agrees at 9 bases. This sequence was found in an adult with an advanced solid tumor such as melanoma, head and neck, liver or kidney cancer. The CDR3 reads CAWSAGLAGETQYF. The CDR3 coding sequence is TGTGCCTGGAGTGCGGGACTAGCCGGAGAGACCCAGTACTTC. The full variable domain, completed using reference TRBV30 and TRBJ2-5, is SQTIHQWPATLVQPVGSPLSLECTVEGTSNPNLYWYRQAAGRGLQLLFYSVGIGQISSEVPQNLSASRPQDRQFILSSKKLLLSDSGFYLCAWSAGLAGETQYFGPGTRLLVL.